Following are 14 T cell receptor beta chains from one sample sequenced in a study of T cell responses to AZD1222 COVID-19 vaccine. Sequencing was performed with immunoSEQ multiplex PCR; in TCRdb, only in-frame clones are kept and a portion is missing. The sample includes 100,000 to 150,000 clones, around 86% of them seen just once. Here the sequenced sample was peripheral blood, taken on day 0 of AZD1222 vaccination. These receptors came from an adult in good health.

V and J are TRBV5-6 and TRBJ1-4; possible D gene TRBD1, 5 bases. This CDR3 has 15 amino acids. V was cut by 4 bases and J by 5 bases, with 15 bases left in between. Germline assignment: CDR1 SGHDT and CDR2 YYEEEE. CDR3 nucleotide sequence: TGTGCCAGCAGCAGCAGTTCAGGGATGAATGAAAAACTGTTTTTT. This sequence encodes CASSSSSGMNEKLFF.

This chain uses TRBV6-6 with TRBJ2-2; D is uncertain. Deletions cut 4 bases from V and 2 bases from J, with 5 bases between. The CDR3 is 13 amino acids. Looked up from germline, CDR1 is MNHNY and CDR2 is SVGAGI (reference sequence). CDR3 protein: CASSSSNTGELFF. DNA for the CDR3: TGTGCCAGCAGTTCCTCAAACACCGGGGAGCTGTTTTTT.

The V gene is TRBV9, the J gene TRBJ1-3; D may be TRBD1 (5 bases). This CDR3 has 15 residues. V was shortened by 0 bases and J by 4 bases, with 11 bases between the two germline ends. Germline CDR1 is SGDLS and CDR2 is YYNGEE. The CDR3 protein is CASSVDWGLGNTIYF. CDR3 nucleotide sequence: TGTGCCAGCAGCGTAGACTGGGGGTTAGGAAACACCATATATTTT.

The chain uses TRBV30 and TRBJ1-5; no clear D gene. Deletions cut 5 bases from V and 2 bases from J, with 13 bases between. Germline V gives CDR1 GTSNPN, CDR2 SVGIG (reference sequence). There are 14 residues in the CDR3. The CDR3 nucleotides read TGTGCCTGGGCTATAGTTGGGGGCAATCAGCCCCAGCATTTT. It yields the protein CAWAIVGGNQPQHF.

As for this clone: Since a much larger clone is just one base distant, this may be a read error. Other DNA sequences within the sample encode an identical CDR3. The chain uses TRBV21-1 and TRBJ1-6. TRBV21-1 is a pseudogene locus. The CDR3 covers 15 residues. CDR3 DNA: TGTCCCAGCAGCCCCCCTGGACTGGGGGGCTCACCCCTCCACTTT. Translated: CPSSPPGLGGSPLHF.

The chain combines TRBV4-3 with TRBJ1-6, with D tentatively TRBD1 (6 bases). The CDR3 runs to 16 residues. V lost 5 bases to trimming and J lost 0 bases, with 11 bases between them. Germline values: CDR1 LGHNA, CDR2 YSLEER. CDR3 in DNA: TGCGCCAGCAGCGAGGGGGTAAGCTCCTATAATTCACCCCTCCACTTT. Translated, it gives CASSEGVSSYNSPLHF.

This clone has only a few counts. The CDR3: CASSLSSGGFYEQYF. The DNA for the CDR3 is TGCGCCAGCAGCTTATCTAGCGGGGGGTTCTACGAGCAGTACTTC. The chain combines TRBV5-1 with TRBJ2-7; 11 nucleotides line up with TRBD2. CDR1 and CDR2 (germline): SGHRS, YFSETQ. The CDR3 extends over 15 amino acids. J lost 3 bases, V lost 2 bases, and 4 bases had no gene match.

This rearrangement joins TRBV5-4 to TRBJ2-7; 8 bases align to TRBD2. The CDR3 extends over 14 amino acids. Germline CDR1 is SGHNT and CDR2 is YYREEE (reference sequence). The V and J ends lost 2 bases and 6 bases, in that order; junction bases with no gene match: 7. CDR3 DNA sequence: TGTGCCAGCAGCTTAGCCGGGGGGGCCTCCGAGCAGTACTTC. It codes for CASSLAGGASEQYF.

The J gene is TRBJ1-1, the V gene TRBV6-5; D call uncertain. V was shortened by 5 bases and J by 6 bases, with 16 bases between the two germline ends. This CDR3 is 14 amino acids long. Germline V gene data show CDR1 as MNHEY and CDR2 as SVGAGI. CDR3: CASSRTEGNSEAFF. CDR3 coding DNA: TGTGCCAGCAGTCGGACGGAGGGTAATTCTGAAGCTTTCTTT.

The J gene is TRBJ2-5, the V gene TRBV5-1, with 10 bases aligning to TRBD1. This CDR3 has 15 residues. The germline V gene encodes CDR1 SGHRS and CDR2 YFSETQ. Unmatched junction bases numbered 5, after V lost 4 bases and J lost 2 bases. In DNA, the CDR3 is TGCGCCAGCAGCGCCCGGGACAGGGGTCAAGAGACCCAGTACTTC. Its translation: CASSARDRGQETQYF.

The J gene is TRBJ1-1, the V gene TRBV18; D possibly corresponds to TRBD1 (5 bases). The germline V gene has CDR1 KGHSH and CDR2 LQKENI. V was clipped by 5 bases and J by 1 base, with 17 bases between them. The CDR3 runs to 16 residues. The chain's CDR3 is CASSSTFGTPNTEAFF. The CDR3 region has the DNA TGTGCCAGCTCATCTACTTTTGGGACCCCGAACACTGAAGCTTTCTTT.

This CDR3 reads CASSPPDRFEKLFF. The CDR3 DNA reads TGTGCCAGCAGCCCCCCGGACAGATTTGAAAAACTGTTTTTT. The genes are TRBV7-9 and TRBJ1-4, with D possibly matching TRBD1 (6 bases). The CDR3 extends over 14 amino acids. V lost 5 bases and J 7 bases, leaving 14 bases between the germline ends. CDR1 is SEHNR and CDR2 is FQNEAQ in the germline V gene (reference sequence).

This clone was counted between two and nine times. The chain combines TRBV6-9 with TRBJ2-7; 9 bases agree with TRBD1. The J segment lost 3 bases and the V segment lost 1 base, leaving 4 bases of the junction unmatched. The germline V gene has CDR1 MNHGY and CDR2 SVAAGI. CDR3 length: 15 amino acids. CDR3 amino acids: CASSYWTGVDYEQYF. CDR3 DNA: TGTGCCAGCAGTTATTGGACAGGGGTCGACTACGAGCAGTACTTC.

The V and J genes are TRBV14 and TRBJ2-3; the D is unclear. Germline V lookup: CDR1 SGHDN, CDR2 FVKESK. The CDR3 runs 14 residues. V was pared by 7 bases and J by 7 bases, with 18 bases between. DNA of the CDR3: TGTGCCAGCACCCACCCCCTTGAGCCCTATACGCAGTATTTT. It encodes CASTHPLEPYTQYF.